Below, 31 T cell receptor beta chains from the same sample are listed, as sequenced in a study of OX40 agonist ivuxolimab in advanced cancers. Assay: immunoSEQ multiplex PCR; the TCRdb copy retains only in-frame clones and omits some. This table holds over 35,000 clones, about 70% found once. The sequenced sample was CD4+ or CD8+ T cells sorted from blood, obtained in a trial of the OX40 agonist ivuxolimab. These TCRs come from an adult with an advanced solid tumor such as melanoma, head and neck, liver or kidney cancer.

This chain uses TRBV9 with TRBJ2-6; D is uncertain. The germline V and J ends were trimmed by 4 bases and 0 bases, with 11 bases remaining between them. CDR3 length: 16 residues. Looked up from germline, CDR1 is SGDLS and CDR2 is YYNGEE. The CDR3 loop is CASSPRPTSGANVLTF. The CDR3 DNA follows: TGTGCCAGCAGCCCCCGACCGACCTCTGGGGCCAACGTCCTGACTTTC.

The chain uses TRBV19 and TRBJ1-2, with 9 bases identical to TRBD1. CDR3 length: 16 amino acids. The J segment lost 5 bases and the V segment lost 2 bases, leaving 9 bases of the junction unmatched. Germline CDR1 and CDR2: LNHDA and SQIVND (reference sequence). The CDR3 DNA reads TGTGCCAGTAGTATATCCGGCGTGGACAGGGGTTATGGCTACACCTTC. It encodes CASSISGVDRGYGYTF. The full variable domain, its missing parts supplied by reference TRBV19 and TRBJ1-2, is DGGITQSPKYLFRKEGQNVTLSCEQNLNHDAMYWYRQDPGQGLRLIYYSQIVNDFQKGDIAEGYSVSREKKESFPLTVTSAQKNPTAFYLCASSISGVDRGYGYTFGSGTRLTVV.

V and J are TRBV7-9 and TRBJ2-5; D could derive from TRBD1 or TRBD2 (6 bases each). Trimming removed 5 bases at V and 0 bases at J, with 13 bases between. CDR1 and CDR2 from the germline V gene are SEHNR and FQNEAQ (reference sequence). The CDR3 runs to 15 residues. CDR3 amino acids: CASSPPGGHQETQYF. The CDR3 bases are TGTGCCAGCAGCCCACCCGGGGGCCACCAAGAGACCCAGTACTTC.

The rearrangement links TRBV6-6 to TRBJ2-3; D gene ambiguous. Trimming removed 2 bases from V and 6 bases from J, with 9 bases in between. Per the germline V gene, CDR1 is MNHNY and CDR2 is SVGAGI (reference sequence). The length of the CDR3 is 13 residues. CDR3 loop: CASSYNPGDTQYF. The CDR3, as DNA: TGTGCCAGCAGTTACAACCCTGGGGATACGCAGTATTTT.

This clone has a handful of counts. The rearrangement uses TRBV18 and TRBJ2-6; D is ambiguous. Germline V CDR1 and CDR2: KGHSH, LQKENI. Deletions cut 3 bases from V and 0 bases from J, with 6 bases between. The CDR3 is 15 amino acids. CDR3 DNA: TGTGCCAGCTCACCGTATGGCTCTGGGGCCAACGTCCTGACTTTC. Protein: CASSPYGSGANVLTF.

The chain combines TRBV27 with TRBJ2-1; either TRBD1 or TRBD2 may fit D (5 bases each). The germline gives CDR1 MNHEY, CDR2 SMNVEV (reference sequence). Trimming stripped 0 bases from V and 6 bases from J, with 27 bases between. The CDR3 is 20 residues long. The CDR3 bases are TGTGCCAGCAGTTTATCGCGCCTCATCACGGGGCCCAACGCTGTCAATGAGCAGTTCTTC. This translates into CASSLSRLITGPNAVNEQFF.

V gene TRBV14 combines with J gene TRBJ1-3, with D perhaps matching TRBD1 (5 bases). Germline CDR1 is SGHDN and CDR2 is FVKESK. V shed 8 bases and J shed 0 bases, with 8 bases lying between them. This CDR3 has 13 amino acids. The CDR3 DNA is TGTGCCAGCGGGGACTACTCTGGAAACACCATATATTTT. Protein: CASGDYSGNTIYF.

The chain has TRBV7-9 and TRBJ2-7; 10 nucleotides match TRBD2. CDR1 is SEHNR, CDR2 FQNEAQ, per germline (reference sequence). The CDR3 runs to 17 residues. V shed 0 bases and J 0 bases; nucleotides not matched to a gene: 5. The CDR3, as DNA: TGTGCCAGCAGCTTAGCTAGCGGGGGGACCAGCTCCTACGAGCAGTACTTC. Translating gives CASSLASGGTSSYEQYF.

This chain uses TRBV29-1 with TRBJ1-2, with 8 bases aligning to TRBD1. V shed 6 bases, J shed 4 bases, and the junction held 4 bases outside the gene matches. The CDR3 loop spans 12 amino acids. Per the germline V gene, CDR1 is SQVTM and CDR2 is ANQGSEA. CDR3 residues: CSVTGGGYGYTF. The CDR3 region has the DNA TGCAGCGTCACAGGGGGAGGCTATGGCTACACCTTC.

The genes are TRBV27 and TRBJ1-3; D ambiguous. The CDR3 contains 13 residues. V was trimmed by 3 bases and J by 0 bases, leaving 3 bases between them. Germline V gene data show CDR1 as MNHEY and CDR2 as SMNVEV (reference sequence). In DNA form, the CDR3 reads TGTGCCAGCAGTTTTCTCTCTGGAAACACCATATATTTT. This codes for CASSFLSGNTIYF.

By share of the sample, this clone is large. V is TRBV9 and J is TRBJ1-3, with 7 nucleotides matching TRBD1. The CDR3 covers 15 residues. Germline V lookup: CDR1 SGDLS, CDR2 YYNGEE. V gave up 3 bases and J gave up 1 base; unmatched junction bases: 4. The CDR3 loop is CASSETGSSGNTIYF. The DNA of the CDR3 is TGTGCCAGCAGCGAGACAGGGAGTTCTGGAAACACCATATATTTT. Full variable domain (rest looked up from reference TRBV9 and TRBJ1-3): DSGVTQTPKHLITATGQRVTLRCSPRSGDLSVYWYQQSLDQGLQFLIQYYNGEERAKGNILERFSAQQFPDLHSELNLSSLELGDSALYFCASSETGSSGNTIYFGEGSWLTVV.

This clone appeared once. The CDR3 spells CASSLEAGLLRNEQFF. Written as DNA, the CDR3 is TGTGCCAGCAGCTTAGAGGCGGGGTTATTGAGGAATGAGCAGTTCTTC. The chain employs TRBV11-2 and TRBJ2-1, with D perhaps TRBD2 (6 bases). CDR3 size: 16 residues. Germline CDR1 SGHAT, CDR2 FQNNGV. Trimming took off 0 bases at V and 7 bases at J, with 16 bases between the two ends.

The chain carries TRBV7-9 and TRBJ2-6; 8 positions agree with TRBD1. The V segment lost 2 bases and the J segment 3 bases; nucleotides outside the gene matches: 3. Germline CDR1 reads SEHNR; CDR2 reads FQNEAQ (reference sequence). The CDR3 has 16 residues. This chain's CDR3 is CASSLNRGSGANVLTF. In DNA form, the CDR3 reads TGTGCCAGCAGCTTAAACAGGGGGAGTGGGGCCAACGTCCTGACTTTC.

This chain connects TRBV19 to TRBJ1-5, with 10 bases lining up with TRBD1. The CDR3 has 15 residues. The germline gives CDR1 LNHDA, CDR2 SQIVND (reference sequence). With 3 bases clipped from V and 7 bases from J, the junction kept 6 bases outside the gene matches. In nucleotides, the CDR3 is TGTGCCAGTAGTATGGACAGGGGGAGGTTGCAGCCCCAGCATTTT. Translated: CASSMDRGRLQPQHF.

The chain joins TRBV2 to TRBJ1-6; TRBD1 aligns across 8 bases. The V segment lost 4 bases and the J segment 9 bases; nucleotides outside the gene matches: 8. Germline values: CDR1 SNHLY, CDR2 FYNNEI. CDR3 length: 15 residues. The CDR3 here is CASSGDRGTGSPLHF. The CDR3 nucleotides read TGTGCCAGCAGTGGAGACAGGGGCACAGGTTCACCCCTCCACTTT.

This chain joins TRBV9 and TRBJ1-2; D is unclear. The CDR3 is made up of 12 amino acids. Trimming stripped 1 base from V and 2 bases from J, with 3 bases between. CDR1 and CDR2 from the germline V gene are SGDLS and YYNGEE. The CDR3: CASSVYNYGYTF. The CDR3 nucleotides read TGTGCCAGCAGCGTATACAACTATGGCTACACCTTC.

The table lists this clone with a count of one. The rearrangement links TRBV5-1 to TRBJ1-1; 8 nucleotides align to TRBD1. This CDR3 is 15 amino acids long. Germline trimming cut 0 bases from V and 2 bases from J; bases unmatched to any gene: 3. In germline, CDR1 is SGHRS, CDR2 YFSETQ. CDR3 in DNA: TGCGCCAGCAGCTTGGCAGGGGGCGGTAACACTGAAGCTTTCTTT. Translating it yields CASSLAGGGNTEAFF.

This chain connects TRBV7-9 to TRBJ1-1; 7 bases line up with TRBD1. J lost 3 bases, V lost 2 bases, and 12 bases had no gene match. This CDR3 is 17 amino acids long. Germline V gene lookup returns CDR1 SEHNR and CDR2 FQNEAQ (reference sequence). CDR3 DNA: TGTGCCAGCAGCTTAAGGGGAGCGTATACAGGGGACACTGAAGCTTTCTTT. Protein sequence: CASSLRGAYTGDTEAFF.

The genes are TRBV4-2 and TRBJ2-1; 10 bases map to TRBD2. Germline-derived CDR1 and CDR2 are LGHNA and YNFKEQ. With V trimmed by 0 bases and J by 5 bases, 10 bases remained unmatched. CDR3 size: 18 residues. CDR3 region: CASSQDLGLAGVHNEQFF. The DNA of the CDR3 is TGTGCCAGCAGCCAAGACCTGGGGCTAGCGGGGGTCCACAATGAGCAGTTCTTC.

This clone was counted a few times. This rearrangement joins TRBV2 to TRBJ1-5; D is undetermined. The CDR3 extends over 14 amino acids. Germline CDR1 and CDR2: SNHLY and FYNNEI. V lost 8 bases and J lost 0, with 11 bases in between. The CDR3 nucleotides are TGTGCCAGCGGGCCGGATTATAGCAATCAGCCCCAGCATTTT. It is translated as CASGPDYSNQPQHF.

The rearrangement joins TRBV6-6 to TRBJ2-2, with D possibly TRBD2 on 5 matching bases. The CDR3 spans 13 residues. Deletions cut 2 bases from V and 4 bases from J, with 5 bases between. Germline CDR1 reads MNHNY; CDR2 reads SVGAGI (reference sequence). As DNA, the CDR3 is TGTGCCAGCAGTTACCGGGGCACCGGGGAGCTGTTTTTT. It translates to CASSYRGTGELFF.

J is TRBJ1-3 and V is TRBV19, with D perhaps matching TRBD1 (5 bases). The length of the CDR3 is 14 residues. Germline V gives CDR1 LNHDA, CDR2 SQIVND (reference sequence). V dropped 0 bases and J dropped 7 bases, with 10 bases sitting between them. This CDR3 reads CASSIDGTANTIYF. The CDR3 nucleotides are TGTGCCAGTAGTATAGATGGGACCGCGAACACCATATATTTT.

V is TRBV12-5 and J is TRBJ1-3; TRBD1 is a possible D gene (6 bases). Trimming removed 1 base at V and 0 bases at J, with 13 bases between. Germline values: CDR1 LGHNT, CDR2 FRNRAP. The length of the CDR3 is 17 residues. The CDR3 here is CASGLGIGQPSGNTIYF. CDR3 DNA sequence: TGTGCTAGTGGTTTGGGGATTGGACAGCCCTCTGGAAACACCATATATTTT.

Note on this clone: Germline is not matched at one junction end, which may reflect a read error. The same CDR3 also results from other DNA sequences found in this sample. For the CDR3, the DNA is TGTGCCAGTAGCCAAGTCTACAGGGCGGCCGGGGAGCTGTTTTTT. Translating gives CASSQVYRAAGELFF. The V and J genes are TRBV14 and TRBJ2-2, with a tentative D call TRBD1 (6 bases). CDR3 length: 15 amino acids. The V gene's germline CDR1 is SGHDN and CDR2 FVKESK.

The rearrangement joins TRBV5-1 to TRBJ2-3, with unresolved D. Between the trimmed V and J ends, which lost 5 bases and 6 bases, there was a span of 13 bases. Germline V CDR1 and CDR2: SGHRS, YFSETQ. The CDR3 runs 13 residues. As DNA, the CDR3 is TGCGCCAGCAGGCGACTCCAAAGGGATACGCAGTATTTT. It yields the protein CASRRLQRDTQYF.

The chain employs TRBV11-3 and TRBJ2-2; 8 nucleotides align to TRBD1. V lost 5 bases, J lost 0 bases, and 2 bases stayed unmatched. Germline CDR1 SGHNT, CDR2 YENEEA. The CDR3 length is 15 residues. Here the CDR3 reads CASSPDRANTGELFF. DNA for the CDR3: TGTGCCAGCAGCCCGGACAGGGCGAACACCGGGGAGCTGTTTTTT.

A single count supports this clone. The rearrangement links TRBV19 to TRBJ1-1; maybe TRBD1 (6 bases). Trimming left V 5 bases short and J 5 bases short, with 15 bases between. Germline loops: CDR1 LNHDA, CDR2 SQIVND (reference sequence). The CDR3 is made up of 14 amino acids. The CDR3 loop reads CASSGGTTSTEAFF. CDR3 coding DNA: TGTGCCAGTAGTGGGGGGACAACCTCGACTGAAGCTTTCTTT.

The V call is TRBV10-3, the J call TRBJ2-1; 7 positions match TRBD2. Germline V gene data show CDR1 as ENHRY and CDR2 as SYGVKD. The CDR3 sequence is 14 residues long. The J segment lost 4 bases and the V segment lost 2 bases, leaving 2 bases of the junction unmatched. CDR3: CAISERGEYNEQFF. The CDR3, as DNA: TGTGCCATCAGTGAGCGGGGGGAGTACAATGAGCAGTTCTTC.

The chain links TRBV5-5 to TRBJ1-6, with 7 bases lining up with TRBD1. CDR1 is SGHKS and CDR2 is YYEKEE in the germline V gene (reference sequence). The junction had 12 bases not matched to a gene; V was cut back by 3 bases and J by 9 bases. The CDR3 is 16 residues long. DNA of the CDR3: TGTGCCAGCAGCTCCGACAGGGTTTATGCTAGTTCACCCCTCCACTTT. Protein: CASSSDRVYASSPLHF.

This CDR3 reads CASSSRRGLGTGGPLGPYEQYF. The CDR3 DNA reads as TGTGCCAGCAGTTCTCGGCGGGGCTTAGGGACAGGGGGGCCATTGGGGCCCTACGAGCAGTACTTC. This chain connects TRBV27 to TRBJ2-7, with 11 nucleotides matching TRBD1. Per the germline V gene, CDR1 is MNHEY and CDR2 is SMNVEV (reference sequence). The CDR3 runs 22 residues. J was trimmed by 2 bases and V by 4 bases; bases with no gene match: 25.

The chain uses TRBV5-1 and TRBJ2-1; D unclear. Trimming pared 4 bases from V and 2 bases from J, leaving 13 bases between. The CDR3 has 15 amino acids. Per the germline V gene, CDR1 is SGHRS and CDR2 is YFSETQ. The CDR3 coding sequence is TGCGCCAGCAGCCCCGGGCAGCCTCCCTACAATGAGCAGTTCTTC. This gives the protein CASSPGQPPYNEQFF. Looking up the rest from reference TRBV5-1 and TRBJ2-1 gives the full variable domain: KAGVTQTPRYLIKTRGQQVTLSCSPISGHRSVSWYQQTPGQGLQFLFEYFSETQRNKGNFPGRFSGRQFSNSRSEMNVSTLELGDSALYLCASSPGQPPYNEQFFGPGTRLTVL.